This T cell receptor (beta chain) was sequenced during a study of EBV T-cell therapy then PD-1 blockade in nasopharyngeal carcinoma. TCRdb's table, derived via immunoSEQ multiplex PCR, lists solely in-frame clones and lacks some. The sample has around 20,000 clones; about 81% are singletons. The V gene end was trimmed by 0 bases and the J gene end by 15 bases; junction bases not matched to a gene: 9. The CDR3 contains 13 residues. Germline loops: CDR1 SGHDN, CDR2 FVKESK. The time point denotes: 266 days after commencement of treatment, after nivolumab therapy. Indicated treatment: AdE1-LMPpoly-expanded autologous EBV-specific T-cell therapy followed by anti-PD-1 nivolumab. This clone appeared a few times. Its target is unknown.

The chain links TRBV14 to TRBJ2-3; 7 bases are a match to TRBD1. This specimen was CD8+ T cells from blood, taken at roughly day 250 from a patient whose treatment included autologous EBV-specific T cells and nivolumab. The sequence was obtained from a man in his forties with nasopharyngeal carcinoma. This CDR3 reads CASSQDGPGTVYF. Written as DNA, the CDR3 is TGTGCCAGCAGCCAAGACGGACCAGGGACAGTCTATTTT.